This T cell receptor (beta chain) is from a study of beta chain features in type 1 diabetes. Findings of the study overall: In all four CD4+ subsets, TCRB CDR3 length was significantly, moderately reduced in type 1 diabetes.

This clone was seen only a few times. Antigen unknown. The ends lost 0 bases at V and 3 bases at J; junction bases unmatched: 12. The CDR3 is 19 amino acids. Germline V gene lookup returns CDR1 MGHRA and CDR2 YSYEKL. Expressed TCRB transcripts were sequenced after all isolated RNA was converted to cDNA. This table comes from immunoSEQ multiplex PCR, and its TCRdb copy is limited to in-frame clones, with some not included. Of about 170,000 clones in the sample, roughly 8% are singletons; the top ten hold under 0.55%. The chain links TRBV4-1 to TRBJ2-7; 12 positions match TRBD2. The TCR comes from a man younger than 30 with type 1 diabetes. Source material: central memory CD4+ T cells from blood. The CDR3 DNA follows: TGCGCCAGCAGCCAAGAGAGGGCACTAGCGGGAGGCGCAGTCTACGAGCAGTACTTC. As protein: CASSQERALAGGAVYEQYF.